This TCR beta chain stems from a study of cytomegalovirus exposure and HLA in healthy donors. Germline V lookup: CDR1 GTSNPN, CDR2 SVGIG (reference sequence). This CDR3 has 13 amino acids. V shed 1 base and J shed 6 bases, with 9 bases lying between them. In this sample, this clone turned up once. Its target is not known. Study observations and caveats: TCR beta chains numbering roughly 150 were designated cytomegalovirus-associated. High sensitivity and specificity were reportedly achieved when the classifier diagnosed cytomegalovirus status.

Amplification used 60 Vbeta primers and 13 Jbeta primers. Method: immunoSEQ multiplex PCR; TCRdb's copy keeps in-frame clones and lacks some. The sample carries roughly 200,000 clones, about 80% recorded once. The sequencing input was PBMCs. The TCR was taken from a woman in her 50s in good health and CMV-seronegative. The chain has TRBV30 and TRBJ2-2; no reliable D call. CDR3 nucleotide sequence: TGTGCCTGGAGTGAAGACTTCTCCGGGGAGCTGTTTTTT. Translation: CAWSEDFSGELFF. The complete variable domain, with remaining parts taken from reference TRBV30 and TRBJ2-2, reads SQTIHQWPATLVQPVGSPLSLECTVEGTSNPNLYWYRQAAGRGLQLLFYSVGIGQISSEVPQNLSASRPQDRQFILSSKKLLLSDSGFYLCAWSEDFSGELFFGEGSRLTVL.